The 5 T cell receptor beta chains listed next were all sequenced from one sample in a study of blood T cell repertoires in COVID-19. Data came from immunoSEQ multiplex PCR; TCRdb stores just in-frame clones and leaves some out. The sample includes about 120,000 clones, roughly 80% seen only once; the top ten take about 15%. What was sequenced was peripheral blood. The receptor set was obtained from an older woman with acute or convalescent COVID-19.

The chain is built from TRBV12-5 and TRBJ1-5, with 7 bases matching TRBD1. This CDR3 has 14 amino acids. Germline CDR1 and CDR2: LGHNT and FRNRAP. The junction had 4 bases not matched to a gene; V was cut back by 6 bases and J by 2 bases. CDR3 nucleotide sequence: TGTGCTAGTGGAACCGGACAGGGCAATCAGCCCCAGCATTTT. Its protein is CASGTGQGNQPQHF.

This sequence joins TRBV12-5 and TRBJ1-3, with 7 positions matching TRBD1. V was pared by 4 bases and J by 2 bases, with 5 bases of the junction left unmatched. Germline values: CDR1 LGHNT, CDR2 FRNRAP. The CDR3 covers 15 residues. The CDR3 region is CASGSGTVPGNTIYF. CDR3 coding DNA: TGTGCTAGTGGTTCAGGGACAGTCCCTGGAAACACCATATATTTT. The full variable domain, in which reference TRBV12-5 and TRBJ1-3 provide the parts outside the CDR3, is DARVTQTPRHKVTEMGQEVTMRCQPILGHNTVFWYRQTMMQGLELLAYFRNRAPLDDSGMPKDRFSAEMPDATLATLKIQPSEPRDSAVYFCASGSGTVPGNTIYFGEGSWLTVV.

The chain links TRBV19 to TRBJ1-5; 8 bases line up with TRBD1. The germline V gene has CDR1 LNHDA and CDR2 SQIVND (reference sequence). The ends lost 1 base at V and 1 base at J; junction bases unmatched: 3. CDR3 length: 16 amino acids. CDR3 protein: CASSIAGGASNQPQHF. CDR3 nucleotides: TGTGCCAGTAGTATAGCAGGGGGCGCAAGCAATCAGCCCCAGCATTTT.

The V and J genes are TRBV9 and TRBJ1-2; D might be TRBD1 (6 bases). V shed 0 bases and J shed 8 bases, with 17 bases lying between them. The CDR3 loop spans 15 amino acids. Germline V gene data show CDR1 as SGDLS and CDR2 as YYNGEE. This chain's CDR3 is CASSVGPRGGEGYTF. The CDR3 DNA reads as TGTGCCAGCAGCGTAGGTCCACGAGGGGGAGAAGGCTACACCTTC.

As DNA, the CDR3 is TGTGCCAGCAGCGTAGCCGGGACAGGGAGTACTGAAGCTTTCTTT. It specifies CASSVAGTGSTEAFF. The chain links TRBV9 to TRBJ1-1; 9 bases map to TRBD1. The CDR3 totals 15 residues. The germline V gene has CDR1 SGDLS and CDR2 YYNGEE. The trim removed 0 bases at V and 5 bases at J, leaving 5 bases unmatched.